These 18 T cell receptor beta chains were sequenced from one sample in a study of cytomegalovirus exposure and HLA in healthy donors. Primers: 60 Vbeta forward and 13 Jbeta reverse. TCRdb's table, derived via immunoSEQ multiplex PCR, lists solely in-frame clones and lacks some. The table records 150,000 to 200,000 clones, about 80% of them present only once. The sample consisted of PBMCs. The receptors derive from a man aged 50 to 60 in good health and CMV-seropositive.

The chain uses TRBV19 and TRBJ2-2; tentatively, D is TRBD1 (6 bases). CDR3 length: 14 amino acids. Germline V CDR1 and CDR2: LNHDA, SQIVND (reference sequence). Trimming took 7 bases from V and 2 from J, leaving 11 bases between them. CDR3 loop: CASTDRRNTGELFF. Here the CDR3 DNA reads TGTGCCAGTACGGACAGACGTAACACCGGGGAGCTGTTTTTT.

This clone was recorded once. The chain carries TRBV29-1 and TRBJ2-2; 12 bases map to TRBD1. J lost 6 bases, V lost 6 bases, and 2 bases had no gene match. This CDR3 spans 13 amino acids. Germline CDR1 is SQVTM and CDR2 is ANQGSEA. The CDR3 DNA reads as TGCAGCGTCAGGGACAGGGGGCCCGGGGAGCTGTTTTTT. Translated: CSVRDRGPGELFF.

The chain couples TRBV4-2 to TRBJ2-1, with 11 positions matching TRBD2. The trim removed 1 base at V and 6 bases at J, leaving 5 bases unmatched. Looked up from germline, CDR1 is LGHNA and CDR2 is YNFKEQ. The CDR3 is made up of 16 amino acids. The CDR3 sequence is CASSQVGTSGGNEQFF. The CDR3 nucleotides read TGTGCCAGCAGCCAAGTAGGAACTAGCGGGGGCAATGAGCAGTTCTTC.

This clone appeared once. The chain's CDR3 is CASRDFGSRYGYTF. In nucleotides, the CDR3 is TGTGCCAGTAGAGATTTCGGGTCCCGCTATGGCTACACCTTC. The gene calls are TRBV19 and TRBJ1-2; D uncertain. CDR1 LNHDA and CDR2 SQIVND come from the germline V gene (reference sequence). V shed 6 bases and J shed 4 bases, with 15 bases lying between them. The CDR3 sequence is 14 residues long.

This clone was seen just once. The rearrangement uses TRBV7-9 and TRBJ2-2; 8 nucleotides agree with TRBD1. CDR3 length equals 16 residues. The V and J ends lost 3 bases and 4 bases, in that order; junction bases with no gene match: 7. From germline, CDR1 is SEHNR and CDR2 FQNEAQ (reference sequence). CDR3 DNA: TGTGCCAGCAGCTTTGTGGCCAGGGGGCGCACCGGGGAGCTGTTTTTT. This gives the protein CASSFVARGRTGELFF. Full variable domain (outside the CDR3, taken from reference TRBV7-9 and TRBJ2-2): DTGVSQNPRHKITKRGQNVTFRCDPISEHNRLYWYRQTLGQGPEFLTYFQNEAQLEKSRLLSDRFSAERPKGSFSTLEIQRTEQGDSAMYLCASSFVARGRTGELFFGEGSRLTVL.

V usage is TRBV18 and J usage is TRBJ2-7; TRBD1 matches 10 bases. The ends lost 2 bases at V and 6 bases at J; junction bases unmatched: 7. CDR1 and CDR2 (germline): KGHSH, LQKENI. This CDR3 region has 15 residues. DNA for the CDR3: TGTGCCAGCTCACCAAGAAGGGACAGGGGAGGCGAGCAGTACTTC. Protein sequence: CASSPRRDRGGEQYF.

The chain couples TRBV30 to TRBJ1-6; 11 bases line up with TRBD1. CDR3 size: 14 residues. V dropped 0 bases and J dropped 9; count of bases not matched to a gene: 1. CDR1 is GTSNPN, CDR2 SVGIG, per germline (reference sequence). As DNA, the CDR3 is TGTGCCTGGAGTGTGGACAGGGGGCGTTCACCCCTCCACTTT. It encodes CAWSVDRGRSPLHF. Looking up the rest from reference TRBV30 and TRBJ1-6 gives the full variable domain: SQTIHQWPATLVQPVGSPLSLECTVEGTSNPNLYWYRQAAGRGLQLLFYSVGIGQISSEVPQNLSASRPQDRQFILSSKKLLLSDSGFYLCAWSVDRGRSPLHFGNGTRLTVT.

The gene calls are TRBV6-1 and TRBJ1-6; unclear D gene. CDR1 is MNHNS, CDR2 SASEGT, per germline. The CDR3 runs to 13 residues. The V and J ends lost 11 bases and 0 bases respectively, with 8 bases between them. CDR3 coding DNA: TGTGCCCTCCGGGGCTCCTATAATTCACCCCTCCACTTT. Amino acid sequence: CALRGSYNSPLHF.

The chain links TRBV6-4 to TRBJ2-5; weak D call: TRBD2 (6 bases). Germline assignment: CDR1 MRHNA and CDR2 SNTAGT. This CDR3 is built from 18 residues. V was shortened by 7 bases and J by 4 bases, with 28 bases between the two germline ends. The CDR3 is CASTQSSRDSISTETQYF. As DNA, the CDR3 is TGTGCCAGCACCCAGAGTTCCCGGGACTCAATTTCGACAGAGACCCAGTACTTC.

This sequence joins TRBV6-4 and TRBJ1-1; 7 bases fit TRBD1. After removal of 6 bases from V and 5 bases from J, the junction contained 9 bases not matched to a gene. Germline V gene lookup returns CDR1 MRHNA and CDR2 SNTAGT. The CDR3 is made up of 14 amino acids. CDR3 loop: CASSREGARTEAFF. As DNA, the CDR3 is TGTGCCAGCAGCAGAGAGGGGGCACGGACTGAAGCTTTCTTT.

The chain is built from TRBV7-2 and TRBJ2-2; TRBD2 aligns across 8 bases. There are 15 residues in the CDR3. The trim removed 7 bases at V and 8 bases at J, leaving 12 bases unmatched. The germline V gene encodes CDR1 SGHTA and CDR2 FQGNSA. The CDR3 protein is CASTVKTSVGGELFF. The CDR3 nucleotides read TGTGCCAGCACCGTGAAGACTAGCGTAGGGGGGGAGCTGTTTTTT. Supplemented by reference TRBV7-2 and TRBJ2-2, the full variable domain reads GAGVSQSPSNKVTEKGKDVELRCDPISGHTALYWYRQSLGQGLEFLIYFQGNSAPDKSGLPSDRFSAERTGGSVSTLTIQRTQQEDSAVYLCASTVKTSVGGELFFGEGSRLTVL.

This clone was recorded a few times. The chain employs TRBV4-2 and TRBJ1-5, with D perhaps TRBD1 (6 bases). Germline assignment: CDR1 LGHNA and CDR2 YNFKEQ. The CDR3 is 15 amino acids. Trimming took 3 bases from V and 3 from J, leaving 12 bases between them. The CDR3 DNA reads TGTGCCAGCAGCCAGGATACAGGGTACAATCAGCCCCAGCATTTT. Its translation: CASSQDTGYNQPQHF.

J is TRBJ2-7 and V is TRBV7-9; a possible D gene is TRBD2 (7 bases). CDR1 and CDR2 (germline): SEHNR, FQNEAQ (reference sequence). The CDR3 has 15 residues. V shed 5 bases and J shed 5 bases, with 19 bases lying between them. The CDR3 spells CASSQGGGGNHEQYV. The CDR3 coding sequence is TGTGCCAGCAGCCAAGGGGGGGGCGGCAACCACGAGCAGTACGTC.

This chain connects TRBV9 to TRBJ2-2; 8 bases map to TRBD2. The germline CDR1 and CDR2 sequences are SGDLS and YYNGEE. Unmatched junction bases numbered 20, after V lost 3 bases and J lost 4 bases. This CDR3 has 20 residues. This CDR3 reads CASSGTHPRTGGRTTGELFF. The CDR3 nucleotides are TGTGCCAGCAGCGGAACCCACCCCCGGACGGGGGGGAGAACCACCGGGGAGCTGTTTTTT.

V and J are TRBV2 and TRBJ1-5; 7 bases are a match to TRBD1. Germline CDR1 reads SNHLY; CDR2 reads FYNNEI. CDR3 length: 19 amino acids. The V segment lost 2 bases and the J segment 5 bases; nucleotides outside the gene matches: 18. The CDR3 DNA sequence: TGTGCCAGCAGTGAATCCACCCTAAGGGGGACAGAAATTTATCAGCCCCAGCATTTT. It encodes CASSESTLRGTEIYQPQHF.

The chain combines TRBV5-4 with TRBJ2-7, with 9 bases matching TRBD1. From germline, CDR1 is SGHNT and CDR2 YYREEE (reference sequence). The CDR3 sequence is 14 residues long. With 4 bases clipped from V and 0 bases from J, the junction kept 2 bases outside the gene matches. The CDR3 region has the DNA TGTGCCAGCAGCCGACAGGGGGGCTCCTACGAGCAGTACGTC. Translated, it gives CASSRQGGSYEQYV.

The rearrangement joins TRBV7-9 to TRBJ1-1; D ambiguous. The CDR3 length is 13 residues. Trimming removed 1 base at V and 4 bases at J, with 7 bases between. Germline lookup yields CDR1 SEHNR and CDR2 FQNEAQ (reference sequence). The CDR3 reads CASSLDGGTEAFF. CDR3 sequence (DNA): TGTGCCAGCAGCTTAGATGGCGGCACTGAAGCTTTCTTT. The entire variable domain, with the rest obtained from reference TRBV7-9 and TRBJ1-1, is as follows: DTGVSQNPRHKITKRGQNVTFRCDPISEHNRLYWYRQTLGQGPEFLTYFQNEAQLEKSRLLSDRFSAERPKGSFSTLEIQRTEQGDSAMYLCASSLDGGTEAFFGQGTRLTVV.

The chain recombines TRBV7-9 with TRBJ2-2; D is possibly TRBD2 (5 bases). Germline V gene sequence: CDR1 SEHNR, CDR2 FQNEAQ (reference sequence). The CDR3 totals 15 residues. V lost 3 bases to trimming and J lost 7 bases, with 15 bases between them. CDR3 DNA: TGTGCCAGCAGCTTCCGGACTGACACCGGCGGGGAGCTGTTTTTT. It is translated as CASSFRTDTGGELFF.